This T cell receptor beta chain was observed in a study of T-cell memory formation after mild COVID-19. Whole-study context: TCR clusters showed largely donor specificity.

Germline V CDR1 and CDR2: LGHNA, YNFKEQ. This CDR3 is built from 15 residues. V lost 4 bases and J lost 0, with 12 bases in between. TCRdb re-called the 5' RACE reads through MiXCR, storing one row per CDR3 protein. Among approximately 440,000 distinct CDR3 sequences listed, 20% were seen once. The origin of this receptor is an adult woman who had mild COVID-19 (a few samples of this study predate the infection). Cell type and time point are not known. The sample was PBMCs or a T cell subset sorted from them (not recorded which). This chain connects TRBV4-2 to TRBJ1-1; TRBD1 might be the D (6 bases). CDR3 residues: CASSPMDRMNTEAFF. The CDR3 DNA sequence: TGTGCCAGCAGCCCAATGGACAGAATGAACACTGAAGCTTTCTTT.